One and the same sample provided the 18 T cell receptor beta chains below, sequenced in a study of T cells in Graves' hyperthyroidism and ophthalmopathy. TCR beta CDR3 region amplification was performed from RNA transcripts. The HTBI primer set served for first-round RT-PCR of the TCR CDR3. TCRdb re-called the multiplex PCR reads with MiXCR, one entry per CDR3 protein. The sample records hundreds of thousands of distinct CDR3 sequences, over 35% being singletons. Sequenced input: blood. The receptors shown here come from a woman aged 40 to 49 with Graves' hyperthyroidism.

This sequence joins TRBV10-3 and TRBJ1-1; D is possibly TRBD1 (5 bases). The CDR3 covers 14 residues. In germline, CDR1 is ENHRY, CDR2 SYGVKD. Trimming shortened V by 4 bases and J by 1 base, and 10 bases separated the two germline ends. The CDR3 DNA follows: TGTGCCATCAGTGCTAGCGGGGGGAACACTGAAGCTTTCTTT. It encodes CAISASGGNTEAFF.

This clonotype was seen a handful of times. This chain joins TRBV6-1 and TRBJ1-5, with D possibly being TRBD1 (5 bases). Trimming shortened V by 5 bases and J by 3 bases, and 14 bases separated the two germline ends. The CDR3 has 15 amino acids. Germline CDR1 is MNHNS and CDR2 is SASEGT. The DNA of the CDR3 is TGTGCCAGCAGTTACGATCTGGGACCCAATCAGCCCCAGCATTTT. Its translation is CASSYDLGPNQPQHF.

The CDR3 reads CASSQDLRPQETQYF. The CDR3 DNA follows: TGTGCCAGCAGCCAAGATCTACGGCCCCAAGAGACCCAGTACTTC. This chain connects TRBV24-1 to TRBJ2-5; the D is unclear. Germline lookup yields CDR1 KGHDR and CDR2 SFDVKD. There are 15 residues in the CDR3. V dropped 11 bases and J dropped 1 base, with 19 bases sitting between them.

This sequence joins TRBV29-1 and TRBJ2-7; 7 nucleotides agree with TRBD1. The CDR3 extends over 12 amino acids. With 8 bases clipped from V and 5 bases from J, the junction kept 9 bases outside the gene matches. In germline, CDR1 is SQVTM, CDR2 ANQGSEA. DNA of the CDR3: TGCAGCTCTTGGGACAGTAGGCACGAGCAGTACTTC. It codes for CSSWDSRHEQYF.

This clonotype was picked up many times. This sequence joins TRBV5-4 and TRBJ2-5, with D perhaps TRBD1 or TRBD2 (5 bases each). The germline CDR1 and CDR2 sequences are SGHNT and YYREEE (reference sequence). CDR3 length: 15 amino acids. Trimming stripped 0 bases from V and 2 bases from J, with 11 bases between. The CDR3 loop reads CASSLVGRTQETQYF. The CDR3 nucleotides read TGTGCCAGCAGCTTGGTGGGACGGACACAAGAGACCCAGTACTTC.

The CDR3 coding sequence is TGTGCCAGCAGCCCCTCGGGGGGGGCTATTGGCTACACCTTC. Its translation: CASSPSGGAIGYTF. This chain connects TRBV7-2 to TRBJ1-2; D perhaps matches TRBD1 (6 bases). Germline V gene lookup returns CDR1 SGHTA and CDR2 FQGNSA. Deletions cut 5 bases from V and 7 bases from J, with 17 bases between. The CDR3 runs to 14 residues.

This clonotype was detected many times. This chain joins TRBV7-9 and TRBJ1-1; D possibly corresponds to TRBD1 (5 bases). The V end was cut by 7 bases, the J end by 1 base, with 16 bases between. The CDR3 extends over 15 amino acids. Germline assignment: CDR1 SEHNR and CDR2 FQNEAQ (reference sequence). CDR3 loop: CASTTRVWGNTEAFF. In DNA form, the CDR3 reads TGTGCCAGCACCACCAGGGTCTGGGGGAACACTGAAGCTTTCTTT.

J is TRBJ1-1 and V is TRBV5-1; 7 bases are a match to TRBD1. The ends lost 3 bases at V and 3 bases at J; junction bases unmatched: 11. The CDR3 runs to 16 residues. Germline V lookup: CDR1 SGHRS, CDR2 YFSETQ. The CDR3 DNA is TGCGCCAGCAGCTCGAGACAGGGACAATGGGACACTGAAGCTTTCTTT. Translation: CASSSRQGQWDTEAFF.

This clonotype appeared once. The chain uses TRBV7-3 and TRBJ2-3; possible D gene TRBD1, 5 bases. This CDR3 contains 13 residues. Trimming pared 5 bases from V and 2 bases from J, leaving 8 bases between. The germline V gene has CDR1 SGHTA and CDR2 FQGTGA. The CDR3 spells CASSRQSTDTQYF. DNA of the CDR3: TGTGCCAGCAGCCGACAGTCCACAGATACGCAGTATTTT.

The gene calls are TRBV29-1 and TRBJ1-4; TRBD1 aligns across 8 bases. CDR1 SQVTM and CDR2 ANQGSEA come from the germline V gene. This CDR3 has 13 amino acids. V lost 3 bases and J lost 4; bases outside the gene matches: 1. The DNA for the CDR3 is TGCAGCGTTGATACAGGGGGTAATGAAAAACTGTTTTTT. Translating it yields CSVDTGGNEKLFF.

This clonotype was recorded many times. CDR3 protein: CASRGSENSPLHF. CDR3 DNA sequence: TGTGCCAGCAGAGGGTCGGAGAATTCACCCCTCCACTTT. This sequence joins TRBV6-5 and TRBJ1-6; D is uncertain. The V end lost 6 bases, the J end lost 7 bases, and 10 bases lay between the germline ends. CDR1 is MNHEY, CDR2 SVGAGI, per germline. The CDR3 contains 13 residues.

The rearrangement uses TRBV5-5 and TRBJ2-2; weak D call: TRBD2 (5 bases). Trimming removed 2 bases at V and 6 bases at J, with 17 bases between. CDR1 and CDR2 from the germline V gene are SGHKS and YYEKEE (reference sequence). This CDR3 region has 16 residues. The CDR3, as DNA: TGTGCCAGCAGCTTTTGGATGAGGGAAGTGCCCGGGGAGCTGTTTTTT. It encodes CASSFWMREVPGELFF.

This clonotype was found many times. The chain combines TRBV6-5 with TRBJ1-1; tentative D call: TRBD1 (5 bases). This CDR3 is 13 amino acids long. Trimming removed 2 bases at V and 1 base at J, with 5 bases between. Germline CDR1 MNHEY, CDR2 SVGAGI. The CDR3 bases are TGTGCCAGCAGTTACCAGGGGAACACTGAAGCTTTCTTT. Encoded protein: CASSYQGNTEAFF.

This clonotype has only a few counts. This chain joins TRBV6-5 and TRBJ1-1; D gene uncertain. V lost 6 bases to trimming and J lost 0 bases, with 8 bases between them. CDR1 MNHEY and CDR2 SVGAGI come from the germline V gene. The CDR3 spans 13 residues. DNA for the CDR3: TGTGCCAGCAGACACAATTTGAACACTGAAGCTTTCTTT. This encodes CASRHNLNTEAFF.

This clonotype was recorded at least ten times. The gene calls are TRBV7-2 and TRBJ1-2; no definite D call. Germline assignment: CDR1 SGHTA and CDR2 FQGNSA. This CDR3 is built from 14 residues. V was cut by 6 bases and J by 5 bases, with 16 bases left in between. CDR3 residues: CASRKTGYGYGYTF. The CDR3, as DNA: TGTGCCAGCAGGAAAACGGGTTACGGATATGGCTACACCTTC.

V is TRBV7-9 and J is TRBJ2-7, with 9 bases identical to TRBD1. Per the germline V gene, CDR1 is SEHNR and CDR2 is FQNEAQ (reference sequence). The J segment lost 5 bases and the V segment lost 8 bases, leaving 16 bases of the junction unmatched. CDR3 length: 16 residues. The CDR3 region has the DNA TGTGCCAGCGGCATACCCGGGACAGGGAACGGTCACGAGCAGTACTTC. It specifies CASGIPGTGNGHEQYF.

The chain employs TRBV2 and TRBJ2-6; tentatively, D is TRBD2 (6 bases). V lost 7 bases to trimming and J lost 1 base, with 11 bases between them. This CDR3 is built from 15 residues. Germline loops: CDR1 SNHLY, CDR2 FYNNEI. The CDR3 loop reads CASTRGESGANVLTF. CDR3 nucleotide sequence: TGTGCCAGCACCCGCGGGGAGTCTGGGGCCAACGTCCTGACTTTC.

This clonotype was counted a few times. The genes are TRBV5-6 and TRBJ1-2; TRBD1 agrees at 10 bases. The CDR3 loop spans 14 amino acids. Germline loops: CDR1 SGHDT, CDR2 YYEEEE. The J segment lost 8 bases and the V segment lost 4 bases, leaving 8 bases of the junction unmatched. As DNA, the CDR3 is TGTGCCAGCAGCATATTGACAGGGGGCGAAGGCTACACCTTC. Translated: CASSILTGGEGYTF.